This TCR beta chain was sequenced in a study of Ad26.COV2.S vaccination and SARS-CoV-2 variants (dated by TCRdb to about 2021). With respect to the entire study: Vaccine-arm donors came from COV1001, a multicentre, randomized, double-blind, placebo-controlled phase I-IIa trial of Ad26.COV2.S in healthy adults. Ad26.COV2.S was administered intramuscularly at 5 x 10^10 or 1 x 10^11 viral particles, either as a single shot or as two shots given 56 days apart. The specificity and breadth of SARS-CoV-2-reactive T cell receptors after Ad26.COV2.S vaccination were assessed by TCRbeta repertoire sequencing. The TCR-sequenced set comprised about 32 samples: approximately 19 Ad26.COV2.S vaccine recipients, 5 placebo recipients and 8 SARS-CoV-2 convalescent individuals. Participants in the trial were split at random into five groups of five each, receiving low-dose or high-dose Ad26.COV2.S once or twice, or else placebo on both occasions. Throughout the experiments and outcome assessment, investigators stayed blinded to trial group allocation. The paper as a whole reports these results and caveats: It was noted by the authors that total T cell responses may have been underestimated by the TCR breadth and depth analyses. Compared with placebo recipients, Ad26.COV2.S recipients showed higher spike-specific TCR breadth (P = 0.0014). Substantial breadth of spike-specific CD8+ and CD4+ T cell responses was reported after vaccination. The study was not powered to compare responses between vaccine doses or regimens. Comparable non-spike TCR breadth was observed between vaccine and placebo recipients, consistent with only spike being contained in the vaccine.

The CDR3, cysteine through phenylalanine, is 14 amino acids long. CDR3 DNA only is kept here, 42 bases in frame from base 1. About this clone: Its target antigen remains unknown. Qualities for individual bases were not recorded, and no much larger clone is one base off.

The treatment or condition label for this specimen denotes: approximately 18 received Ad26.COV2.S at low or high dose, single or two shots; roughly five received placebo; per-sample allocation not given. Repertoires of vaccine and placebo recipients were sequenced from samples collected on day 63 after the first injection. Between 29 July and 7 August 2020, Cohort 1b enrolled fewer than 30 adults aged 18-55 years at one site in Boston, USA. Ad26.COV2.S was a replication-incompetent adenovirus type 26 vector that expressed a prefusion-stabilized SARS-CoV-2 spike protein derived from the original Wuhan strain. The immunoSEQ Assay was used to sequence TCRbeta CDR3 regions. After extraction, genomic DNA underwent amplification by bias-controlled multiplex PCR, followed by high-throughput sequencing. Per the original workflow: To quantify the absolute abundance of every unique TCRbeta CDR3 region, sequences were collapsed and filtered. T cell fraction was estimated by normalization of TCRbeta template counts to usable DNA, with usable DNA being measured through amplification of reference genes present in all nucleated cells. Repertoire TCRs were annotated as SARS-CoV-2-specific when V gene, CDR3 amino acid sequence and J gene were exactly matched to a known reactive TCR set. The reference SARS-CoV-2 TCR set came from MIRA and was filtered for enrichment in COVID-19-positive ImmuneCODE repertoires, removing public or cross-reactive TCRs. Using the MIRA antigens, annotated TCRs were further analysed by specific ORF or by position within an ORF. Breadth was defined as the number of annotated unique rearrangements divided by the total number of unique productive rearrangements, and depth was defined as the summed frequency of the annotated unique rearrangements. Two-sided Wilcoxon rank-sum tests were used to compare TCR breadth between groups. As stored in TCRdb, this immuneACCESS dataset retains in-frame rearrangements with V and J assigned. A fraction of the clones does not appear; measured against another copy, unresolved V genes explain less than half of the discrepancy, and the remainder lacks a known reason. The DNA gave D and trimming, while V, J and clone size come from that table. The sample contains roughly 700,000 clones, around 90% of them found a single time. The biggest ten clones account for roughly 1.5% of the sample.

The clonotype comes from a person aged 18-60 years who received the Ad26.COV2.S COVID-19 vaccine or a placebo. The sequence is built from TRBV21-1 and TRBJ1-1. TRBV21-1 is tagged as a pseudogene. The specimen was peripheral blood, collected in a trial of Ad26.COV2.S vaccine versus placebo. The CDR3: CASSKVGGNTEAFF. The sequenced DNA: TGTGCCAGCAGCAAAGTGGGGGGGAACACTGAAGCTTTCTTT.